The 28 T cell receptor beta chains in this list originate from one sample, sequenced in a study of blood T cell repertoires in COVID-19. Here immunoSEQ multiplex PCR was the method, and the copy in TCRdb shows in-frame clones only, minus some. The sample lists some 150,000 clones, roughly 88% occurring once. Sequencing was done on a sample of peripheral blood. The receptors originated from a woman in her forties or fifties in a cohort sampled during active or convalescent COVID-19.

About this clone: In the same sample, other DNA sequences code for this CDR3. This rearrangement joins TRBV7-9 to TRBJ1-1; TRBD1 agrees at 7 bases. Germline V gene sequence: CDR1 SEHNR, CDR2 FQNEAQ (reference sequence). CDR3 size: 15 residues. V trimming: 1 base; J trimming: 1 base; junction bases outside the gene matches: 3. The CDR3 DNA reads as TGTGCCAGCAGCTTAGGGGGGACAGCGAACACTGAAGCTTTCTTT. It is translated as CASSLGGTANTEAFF.

This chain uses TRBV2 with TRBJ1-1, with 7 bases identical to TRBD1. CDR1 is SNHLY and CDR2 is FYNNEI in the germline V gene. The junction had 12 bases not matched to a gene; V was cut back by 4 bases and J by 4 bases. The CDR3 has 16 amino acids. CDR3 amino acids: CASSVNQGGAGTEAFF. DNA for the CDR3: TGTGCCAGCAGTGTCAATCAGGGGGGCGCGGGCACTGAAGCTTTCTTT.

V usage is TRBV30 and J usage is TRBJ1-5; 8 bases align to TRBD1. The CDR3 sequence is 14 residues long. Germline V gives CDR1 GTSNPN, CDR2 SVGIG (reference sequence). V shed 3 bases and J 3 bases; nucleotides not matched to a gene: 4. In DNA, the CDR3 is TGTGCCTGGAGCCGGGACAGGTACAATCAGCCCCAGCATTTT. It specifies CAWSRDRYNQPQHF.

This clone was observed a single time. The chain has TRBV2 and TRBJ2-2; TRBD2 aligns across 8 bases. CDR1 and CDR2 from the germline V gene are SNHLY and FYNNEI. V lost 7 bases to trimming and J lost 6 bases; unmatched junction nucleotides: 10. The length of the CDR3 is 15 residues. CDR3 in amino acids: CASMVQAGVSGELFF. The DNA for the CDR3 is TGTGCCAGCATGGTTCAAGCGGGGGTCTCCGGGGAGCTGTTTTTT.

In this sample, this clone turned up a few times. Other DNA sequences from this sample encode an identical CDR3 as well. This chain joins TRBV19 and TRBJ2-2, with a weak D call TRBD1 (6 bases). Trimming pared 1 base from V and 0 bases from J, leaving 6 bases between. The CDR3 has 15 residues. Germline CDR1 and CDR2: LNHDA and SQIVND (reference sequence). CDR3 coding DNA: TGTGCCAGTAGTATAGGGACAGCGAACACCGGGGAGCTGTTTTTT. This codes for CASSIGTANTGELFF.

The V and J genes are TRBV25-1 and TRBJ1-4; TRBD1 might be the D (6 bases). The V gene lost 3 bases and the J gene lost 7 bases, with 15 bases spanning the gap. CDR1 and CDR2 (germline): MGHDK, SYGVNS. The CDR3 consists of 15 residues. The CDR3 region is CASSEGAGSREKLFF. DNA of the CDR3: TGTGCCAGCAGTGAGGGGGCAGGGTCGCGTGAAAAACTGTTTTTT. Using reference TRBV25-1 and TRBJ1-4 for the parts outside the CDR3, the full variable domain is EADIYQTPRYLVIGTGKKITLECSQTMGHDKMYWYQQDPGMELHLIHYSYGVNSTEKGDLSSESTVSRIRTEHFPLTLESARPSHTSQYLCASSEGAGSREKLFFGSGTQLSVL.

The V call is TRBV12-3 or TRBV12-4, the J call TRBJ2-7, with a weak D call TRBD1 (5 bases). The length of the CDR3 is 13 residues. The ends were cut back, 6 bases at V and 2 bases at J, with 11 bases in the middle. The CDR3 coding sequence is TGTGCCAGCAGGACAGACAGCACCTACGAGCAGTACTTC. Protein: CASRTDSTYEQYF.

The gene calls are TRBV30 and TRBJ2-2, with D tentatively TRBD2 (6 bases). V was trimmed by 4 bases and J by 5 bases, leaving 11 bases between them. Germline values: CDR1 GTSNPN, CDR2 SVGIG (reference sequence). The CDR3 spans 13 residues. The DNA of the CDR3 is TGTGCCTGGACAGGACTAACAACCGGGGAGCTGTTTTTT. As protein: CAWTGLTTGELFF.

The rearrangement joins TRBV19 to TRBJ2-1; 8 bases line up with TRBD1. With 7 bases clipped from V and 7 bases from J, the junction kept 9 bases outside the gene matches. There are 14 residues in the CDR3. The germline CDR1 and CDR2 sequences are LNHDA and SQIVND (reference sequence). CDR3 in amino acids: CASTFGTGGNEQFF. The CDR3 nucleotides read TGTGCCAGTACCTTCGGGACAGGAGGGAATGAGCAGTTCTTC.

The chain joins TRBV7-2 to TRBJ2-1; 8 positions match TRBD2. The CDR3 is made up of 15 amino acids. Germline CDR1 and CDR2: SGHTA and FQGNSA. V dropped 1 base and J dropped 4; count of bases not matched to a gene: 3. In DNA, the CDR3 is TGTGCCAGCAGCTTAGGAGCGGGGGAGTACAATGAGCAGTTCTTC. Translating it yields CASSLGAGEYNEQFF.

V usage is TRBV7-8 and J usage is TRBJ2-7; tentatively, D is TRBD2 (5 bases). The germline V gene encodes CDR1 SGHVS and CDR2 FQNEAQ. There are 18 residues in the CDR3. Trimming removed 1 base from V and 0 bases from J, with 19 bases in between. The CDR3: CASSLGIRGAGSSYEQYF. CDR3 sequence (DNA): TGTGCCAGCAGCTTAGGTATCCGCGGCGCTGGGAGCTCCTACGAGCAGTACTTC.

This chain joins TRBV11-2 and TRBJ2-5; 8 bases match TRBD1. V was clipped by 8 bases and J by 5 bases; unmatched bases: 13. Per the germline V gene, CDR1 is SGHAT and CDR2 is FQNNGV. The CDR3 runs 15 residues. The CDR3 coding sequence is TGTGCCAGCGGCCATGTCAGGGGGCGAGGGGAGACCCAGTACTTC. It codes for CASGHVRGRGETQYF.

This chain connects TRBV7-9 to TRBJ2-3; a possible D gene is TRBD2 (5 bases). The CDR3 length is 15 residues. The V gene lost 5 bases and the J gene lost 0 bases, with 12 bases spanning the gap. Germline assignment: CDR1 SEHNR and CDR2 FQNEAQ (reference sequence). Here the CDR3 reads CASSPPGVSTDTQYF. The CDR3 DNA follows: TGTGCCAGCAGCCCACCCGGGGTGAGCACAGATACGCAGTATTTT.

Only one count was recorded for this clone. The V and J genes are TRBV30 and TRBJ1-6, with TRBD1 identical over 8 bases. The CDR3 extends over 14 amino acids. Germline V lookup: CDR1 GTSNPN, CDR2 SVGIG (reference sequence). Trimming at V came to 3 bases and at J to 8 bases, leaving 6 bases not matched to a gene. The CDR3 reads CAWRGQAQHSPLHF. CDR3 DNA sequence: TGTGCCTGGAGGGGACAGGCCCAACATTCACCCCTCCACTTT. The variable domain in full, completed from reference TRBV30 and TRBJ1-6, reads SQTIHQWPATLVQPVGSPLSLECTVEGTSNPNLYWYRQAAGRGLQLLFYSVGIGQISSEVPQNLSASRPQDRQFILSSKKLLLSDSGFYLCAWRGQAQHSPLHFGNGTRLTVT.

The chain links TRBV6-5 to TRBJ2-7, with no clear D. The germline CDR1 and CDR2 sequences are MNHEY and SVGAGI. The CDR3 is 14 residues long. V was shortened by 0 bases and J by 3 bases, with 9 bases between the two germline ends. CDR3 nucleotides: TGTGCCAGCAGTTACTCTAACCGGGTCTACGAGCAGTACTTC. It specifies CASSYSNRVYEQYF.

The V call is TRBV24-1, the J call TRBJ2-5, with TRBD2 identical over 7 bases. Germline lookup yields CDR1 KGHDR and CDR2 SFDVKD. The CDR3 covers 16 residues. V lost 5 bases and J lost 0; bases outside the gene matches: 8. The CDR3 DNA sequence: TGTGCCACCAGTGCTCTGGGGAGGGATTACCAAGAGACCCAGTACTTC. It specifies CATSALGRDYQETQYF.

This rearrangement joins TRBV6-6 to TRBJ1-2, with a weak D call TRBD1 (5 bases). This CDR3 is 13 amino acids long. Germline CDR1 is MNHNY and CDR2 is SVGAGI (reference sequence). Deletions cut 2 bases from V and 3 bases from J, with 7 bases between. DNA for the CDR3: TGTGCCAGCAGTTACGGGGGGGACTATGGCTACACCTTC. The encoded protein is CASSYGGDYGYTF.

The table lists this clone with many counts. J is TRBJ2-7 and V is TRBV11-2; D ambiguous. CDR3 length: 13 residues. CDR1 SGHAT and CDR2 FQNNGV come from the germline V gene. The ends were cut back, 5 bases at V and 2 bases at J, with 10 bases in the middle. The CDR3 loop reads CASSLGGPYEQYF. CDR3 DNA: TGTGCCAGCAGCCTGGGTGGGCCCTACGAGCAGTACTTC. Using reference TRBV11-2 and TRBJ2-7 for the parts outside the CDR3, the full variable domain is EAGVAQSPRYKIIEKRQSVAFWCNPISGHATLYWYQQILGQGPKLLIQFQNNGVVDDSQLPKDRFSAERLKGVDSTLKIQPAKLEDSAVYLCASSLGGPYEQYFGPGTRLTVT.

V gene TRBV12-3 or TRBV12-4 combines with J gene TRBJ1-2, with 8 bases fitting TRBD1. Trimming removed 4 bases from V and 6 bases from J; junction bases left unmatched: 4. The CDR3 extends over 13 amino acids. The CDR3 sequence: CASSSGTGDGYTF. The CDR3 nucleotides are TGTGCCAGCAGTTCAGGGACAGGAGATGGCTACACCTTC.

V and J are TRBV5-1 and TRBJ2-2, with TRBD2 as a possible D gene (5 bases). CDR3 size: 15 residues. With 0 bases removed from V and 1 base from J, the gap between germline ends came to 7 bases. CDR1 is SGHRS and CDR2 is YFSETQ in the germline V gene. The CDR3 sequence is CASSLAGKNTGELFF. CDR3 sequence (DNA): TGCGCCAGCAGCTTGGCGGGGAAGAACACCGGGGAGCTGTTTTTT.

V is TRBV4-3 and J is TRBJ2-1; TRBD2 agrees at 12 bases. J lost 8 bases, V lost 0 bases, and 11 bases had no gene match. Germline CDR1 reads LGHNA; CDR2 reads YSLEER. The CDR3 sequence is 18 residues long. The CDR3 is CASSQEIPTSGGIYEQFF. The CDR3 DNA follows: TGCGCCAGCAGCCAAGAAATCCCCACTAGCGGGGGGATATATGAGCAGTTCTTC.

The V gene is TRBV10-3, the J gene TRBJ2-1; D possibly corresponds to TRBD2 (5 bases). Trimming pared 10 bases from V and 7 bases from J, leaving 17 bases between. This CDR3 has 13 residues. In germline, CDR1 is ENHRY, CDR2 SYGVKD. The CDR3 nucleotides are TGTGCCACCCTGGACTTTCTAACAAATGAGCAGTTCTTC. Protein product: CATLDFLTNEQFF.

This chain joins TRBV4-1 and TRBJ1-2; tentatively, D is TRBD1 (6 bases). The V gene lost 3 bases and the J gene lost 4 bases, with 15 bases spanning the gap. The germline CDR1 and CDR2 sequences are MGHRA and YSYEKL. The CDR3 spans 15 residues. The CDR3 nucleotides are TGCGCCAGCAGCCAGTCGACAGGTAGGGGCTATGGCTACACCTTC. Protein: CASSQSTGRGYGYTF.

The J gene is TRBJ2-3, the V gene TRBV5-1; D is undetermined. The ends were cut back, 0 bases at V and 6 bases at J, with 11 bases in the middle. The germline V gene encodes CDR1 SGHRS and CDR2 YFSETQ. The CDR3 sequence is 14 residues long. DNA for the CDR3: TGCGCCAGCAGCTTGGCTAGAGGAGAGGATACGCAGTATTTT. Translated, it gives CASSLARGEDTQYF.

The CDR3 spells CATSGRRQGGNYGYTF. The DNA of the CDR3 is TGTGCCACCAGTGGGCGGAGACAGGGGGGTAACTATGGCTACACCTTC. The gene calls are TRBV24-1 and TRBJ1-2; 9 nucleotides line up with TRBD1. Germline V gene lookup returns CDR1 KGHDR and CDR2 SFDVKD. J lost 1 base, V lost 5 bases, and 7 bases had no gene match. The length of the CDR3 is 16 residues.

V usage is TRBV5-6 and J usage is TRBJ2-7, with 8 bases identical to TRBD1. This CDR3 region has 13 residues. CDR1 and CDR2 from the germline V gene are SGHDT and YYEEEE. J lost 2 bases, V lost 7 bases, and 5 bases had no gene match. This CDR3 reads CASRDRRAYEQYF. As DNA, the CDR3 is TGTGCCAGCCGGGACAGGAGAGCCTACGAGCAGTACTTC.

The CDR3 sequence is CASSMDIMNTEAFF. The CDR3 DNA is TGCGCCAGCAGCATGGACATAATGAACACTGAAGCTTTCTTT. The V and J genes are TRBV5-1 and TRBJ1-1; tentatively, D is TRBD1 (5 bases). The germline V and J ends were trimmed by 4 bases and 0 bases, with 10 bases remaining between them. This CDR3 is 14 amino acids long. Germline V lookup: CDR1 SGHRS, CDR2 YFSETQ.

The rearrangement joins TRBV5-6 to TRBJ1-2; the match to TRBD1 covers 8 bases. The CDR3 is 13 amino acids. CDR1 and CDR2 from the germline V gene are SGHDT and YYEEEE. V dropped 4 bases and J dropped 7; count of bases not matched to a gene: 6. In DNA form, the CDR3 reads TGTGCCAGCAGCCGTACAGGGGGTCTTGGCTACACCTTC. It translates to CASSRTGGLGYTF.